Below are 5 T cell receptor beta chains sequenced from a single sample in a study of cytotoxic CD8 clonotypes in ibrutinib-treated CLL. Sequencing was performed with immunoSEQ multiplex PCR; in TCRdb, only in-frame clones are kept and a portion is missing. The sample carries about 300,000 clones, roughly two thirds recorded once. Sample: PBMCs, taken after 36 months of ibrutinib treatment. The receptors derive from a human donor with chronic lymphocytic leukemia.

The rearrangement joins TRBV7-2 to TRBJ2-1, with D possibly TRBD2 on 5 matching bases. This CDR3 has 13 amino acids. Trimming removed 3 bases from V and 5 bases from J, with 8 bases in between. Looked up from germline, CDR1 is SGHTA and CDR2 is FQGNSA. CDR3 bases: TGTGCCAGCAGCTTTGGGAGCCACAATGAGCAGTTCTTC. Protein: CASSFGSHNEQFF.

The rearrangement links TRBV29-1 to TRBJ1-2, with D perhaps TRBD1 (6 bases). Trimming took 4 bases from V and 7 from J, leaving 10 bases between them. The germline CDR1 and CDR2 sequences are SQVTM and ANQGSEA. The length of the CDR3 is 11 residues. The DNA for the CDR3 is TGCAGCGTTGTAAGGGGGGGTGGCTACACCTTC. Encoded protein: CSVVRGGGYTF.

CDR3 in amino acids: CASSVTRGGTDTQYF. CDR3 DNA sequence: TGTGCCAGCAGCGTAACCCGGGGGGGCACAGATACGCAGTATTTT. The chain joins TRBV11-2 to TRBJ2-3; 7 bases match TRBD2. Germline assignment: CDR1 SGHAT and CDR2 FQNNGV. The ends lost 5 bases at V and 1 base at J; junction bases unmatched: 6. The CDR3 covers 15 residues. The complete variable domain, with remaining parts taken from reference TRBV11-2 and TRBJ2-3, reads EAGVAQSPRYKIIEKRQSVAFWCNPISGHATLYWYQQILGQGPKLLIQFQNNGVVDDSQLPKDRFSAERLKGVDSTLKIQPAKLEDSAVYLCASSVTRGGTDTQYFGPGTRLTVL.

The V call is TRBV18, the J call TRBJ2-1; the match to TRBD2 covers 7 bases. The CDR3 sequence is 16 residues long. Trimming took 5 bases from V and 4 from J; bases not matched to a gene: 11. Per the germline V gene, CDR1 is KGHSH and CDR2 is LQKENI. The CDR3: CASSEGAGTWYNEQFF. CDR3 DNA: TGTGCCAGCTCAGAAGGAGCGGGGACCTGGTACAATGAGCAGTTCTTC.

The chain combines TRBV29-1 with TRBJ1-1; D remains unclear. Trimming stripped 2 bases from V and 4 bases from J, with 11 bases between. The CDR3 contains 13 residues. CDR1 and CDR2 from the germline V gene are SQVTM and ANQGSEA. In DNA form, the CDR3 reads TGCAGCGTTGAACTACGGCTAGTCACTGAAGCTTTCTTT. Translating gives CSVELRLVTEAFF.